The clone carrying this T cell receptor (beta chain) has just one count. Its antigen is currently unknown. This sample is part of a study of cytomegalovirus exposure and HLA in healthy donors. PCR was performed using 60 Vbeta and 13 Jbeta primers. TCRdb's copy holds only in-frame clones and misses some; the assay was immunoSEQ multiplex PCR. The table lists some 130,000 clones, 76% of them singletons. Study-wide results and caveats: Several of the most significant clusters were apparently associated with common viral pathogens in a later analysis.

The CDR3 has 15 amino acids. From germline, CDR1 is MNHEY and CDR2 SVGAGI. V was cut by 0 bases and J by 7 bases, with 13 bases left in between. The sequenced sample was PBMCs. This rearrangement joins TRBV6-5 to TRBJ1-5; a possible D gene is TRBD1 (6 bases). The receptor was derived from a female donor in good health and CMV-seropositive. The CDR3 reads CASSYSGGQGQPQHF. DNA of the CDR3: TGTGCCAGCAGTTACTCTGGCGGGCAGGGGCAGCCCCAGCATTTT.